This T cell receptor (beta chain) was found in a study of T cell repertoires in cytomegalovirus infection. Trimming cost V 6 bases and J 5 bases, with 16 bases left between them. Germline CDR1 MNHEY, CDR2 SMNVEV (reference sequence). The CDR3 spans 14 residues. Points from the study as a whole: The ex vivo response was dominated by HLA-C-restricted CMV-specific TCR beta clonotypes.

TCRdb independently ran MiXCR on the reads; one entry per CDR3 protein. The data contain approximately 280,000 distinct CDR3 sequences, approximately 22% of them singletons. Concerning this clonotype: The antigen is undetermined.

The chain uses TRBV27 and TRBJ1-2, with D perhaps TRBD1 (6 bases). The sequence was collected from a human donor in good health (CMV status not recorded). Some clones in this sample may be carry-over from other donors' samples. This material consisted of cultured PBMCs, taken from culture after CMV antigen stimulation. CDR3 residues: CASRRETGPYGYTF. CDR3 in DNA: TGTGCCAGCAGAAGAGAGACAGGACCTTATGGCTACACCTTC.